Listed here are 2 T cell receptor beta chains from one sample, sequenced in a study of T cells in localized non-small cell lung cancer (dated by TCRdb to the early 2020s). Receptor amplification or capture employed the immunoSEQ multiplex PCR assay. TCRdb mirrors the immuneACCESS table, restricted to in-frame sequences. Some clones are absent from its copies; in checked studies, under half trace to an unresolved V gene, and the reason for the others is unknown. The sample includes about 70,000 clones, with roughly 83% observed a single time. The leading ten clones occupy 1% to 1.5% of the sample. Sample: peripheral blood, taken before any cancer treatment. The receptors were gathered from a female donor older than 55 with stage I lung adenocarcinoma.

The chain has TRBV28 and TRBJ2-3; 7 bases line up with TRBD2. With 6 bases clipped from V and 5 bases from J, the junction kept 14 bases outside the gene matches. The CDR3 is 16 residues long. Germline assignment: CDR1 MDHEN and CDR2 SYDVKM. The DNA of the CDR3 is TGTGCCAGCAGCACCCTTGGGGGGGGAGTCTTAGATACGCAGTATTTT. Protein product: CASSTLGGGVLDTQYF.

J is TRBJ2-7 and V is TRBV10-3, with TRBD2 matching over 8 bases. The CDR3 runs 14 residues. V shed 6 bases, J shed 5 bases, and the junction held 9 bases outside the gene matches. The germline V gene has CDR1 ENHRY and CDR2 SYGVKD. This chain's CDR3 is CAIRPERENHEQYF. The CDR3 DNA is TGTGCCATCAGGCCGGAGCGGGAGAACCACGAGCAGTACTTC.